This T cell receptor beta chain was found in a study of radiation and T cells in renal cell carcinoma. The data were produced by immunoSEQ multiplex PCR, yet TCRdb's version contains in-frame clones alone and is incomplete. The table shows 15,000 or so clones, with 57% occurring only once. This sample's treatment: treatment-naive control, cytoreductive nephrectomy. Controls were unirradiated tumors from treatment-naive cytoreductive nephrectomy patients. Germline V lookup: CDR1 SGHRS, CDR2 YFSETQ. The V gene lost 0 bases and the J gene lost 0 bases, with 11 bases spanning the gap. There are 16 residues in the CDR3. Study-level findings and limits: Sampling covered only roughly 1 g of each tumor.

Concerning this clone: Antigen specificity is unknown.

The gene calls are TRBV5-1 and TRBJ2-3; tentative D call: TRBD1 (5 bases). The sequence derives from a man aged 45-60 years with renal cell carcinoma. The sample here was tumor tissue, taken from a patient whose treatment was nephrectomy without radiotherapy. The CDR3 loop is CASSLANGASTDTQYF. CDR3 sequence (DNA): TGCGCCAGCAGCTTGGCCAATGGGGCAAGCACAGATACGCAGTATTTT.